A single sample is the source of the 6 T cell receptor beta chains below, sequenced in a study of neurological immune-mediated disorders (dated by TCRdb to the late 2010s). Library construction relied on 5' RACE. Data came from an Illumina HiSeq 2500. TCRdb passed the public sequencing reads through fastp at Q25 and MiXCR, retaining productive beta sequences. Rows matching on CDR3 protein sequence are summarized as one entry with the most common DNA and genes. This sample has tens of thousands of distinct CDR3 sequences in its table, and approximately 15% of those were observed once. The top ten hold approximately 10% of the sample. Reading the label with the study, this specimen's time point is: longitudinal time-point 3. Material: PBMCs. Receptor source: a young man in good health.

The chain is built from TRBV7-2 and TRBJ2-1; 7 bases are a match to TRBD2. The germline gives CDR1 SGHTA, CDR2 FQGNSA. Unmatched junction bases numbered 11, after V lost 5 bases and J lost 4 bases. This CDR3 contains 16 residues. The CDR3 sequence is CASSRTSATLYNEQFF. The DNA for the CDR3 is TGTGCCAGCAGCCGTACTAGCGCTACTCTTTACAATGAGCAGTTCTTC.

This clonotype was detected ten times or more. This chain uses TRBV6-1 with TRBJ2-1; 11 nucleotides agree with TRBD1. V dropped 3 bases and J dropped 6; count of bases not matched to a gene: 4. The CDR3 sequence is 15 residues long. Germline V CDR1 and CDR2: MNHNS, SASEGT. The CDR3 DNA is TGTGCCAGCAGTGAGTCAGGGACAGGGGGCAATGAGCAGTTCTTC. Translated, it gives CASSESGTGGNEQFF.

In its sample, this clonotype ranks as medium-sized. The chain couples TRBV27 to TRBJ1-1; a possible D gene is TRBD1 (5 bases). Germline V gene data show CDR1 as MNHEY and CDR2 as SMNVEV (reference sequence). The CDR3 length is 16 residues. Trimming stripped 5 bases from V and 1 base from J, with 17 bases between. CDR3 amino acids: CASSASDGGWNTEAFF. The CDR3 nucleotides read TGTGCCAGCAGTGCCTCGGACGGGGGATGGAACACTGAAGCTTTCTTT.

This clonotype occurred many times. The CDR3 here is CSANTGLAGGDEQFF. In DNA form, the CDR3 reads TGCAGTGCTAATACGGGACTAGCGGGAGGAGATGAGCAGTTCTTC. This chain links TRBV20-1 with TRBJ2-1; 15 bases fit TRBD2. The V segment lost 4 bases and the J segment 8 bases; nucleotides outside the gene matches: 6. Germline-derived CDR1 and CDR2 are DFQATT and SNEGSKA (reference sequence). The CDR3 length is 15 residues.

This clonotype occurred many times. The chain employs TRBV29-1 and TRBJ2-3; D unclear. The CDR3 consists of 12 residues. The V end lost 6 bases, the J end lost 2 bases, and 9 bases lay between the germline ends. In germline, CDR1 is SQVTM, CDR2 ANQGSEA. CDR3 amino acids: CSVATTTDTQYF. CDR3 nucleotides: TGCAGCGTCGCAACTACCACAGATACGCAGTATTTT.

This clonotype was counted at least ten times. V is TRBV20-1 and J is TRBJ1-3, with D possibly TRBD1 on 5 matching bases. Trimming stripped 7 bases from V and 2 bases from J, with 24 bases between. The CDR3 contains 17 residues. Germline lookup yields CDR1 DFQATT and CDR2 SNEGSKA (reference sequence). CDR3 nucleotide sequence: TGCAGTGTTACCAATCCCCTCGACGGGGGTACTGGAAACACCATATATTTT. This encodes CSVTNPLDGGTGNTIYF.